This T cell receptor (beta chain) was sequenced in a study of T cell responses to AZD1222 COVID-19 vaccine. Study-level results: Baseline testing showed seropositivity in only six AZD1222 recipients.

About this clone itself: What it binds is unknown.

Assay used: immunoSEQ multiplex PCR; TCRdb lists only in-frame clones, some missing. The table lists 86,000 or so clones, 90% to 95% of them singletons. J gave up 4 bases and V 10 bases, and 11 bases lay outside the gene matches. Germline assignment: CDR1 MDHEN and CDR2 SYDVKM. The CDR3 is 15 residues long. This receptor was taken from an adult who received the AZD1222 COVID-19 vaccine. Sequences were derived from peripheral blood, sampled 28 days after the second AZD1222 dose. The genes are TRBV28 and TRBJ1-2, with TRBD1 matching over 11 bases. The CDR3 DNA reads as TGTGCCATCCGGACAGGGGGCGTTTTGGGCTATGGCTACACCTTC. This gives the protein CAIRTGGVLGYGYTF.